This entry concerns a single T cell receptor (beta chain). Its antigen is as yet unknown. Profiled with immunoSEQ multiplex PCR; TCRdb holds only in-frame clones, not every one. This table holds about 6,900 clones, around 68% found once. This record comes from a study of CD4+ T cells in melanoma. Overall study findings and caveats: A reported correlation linked neoantigen-specific CD4+ T cells to CD8+, macrophage and B cell function. Diverse differentiation states were reported for melanoma neoantigen-specific CD4+ T cells.

The CDR3 consists of 14 residues. Per the germline V gene, CDR1 is DFQATT and CDR2 is SNEGSKA (reference sequence). V shed 3 bases and J shed 5 bases, with 16 bases lying between them. This receptor was obtained from a human donor with melanoma. The material sequenced was cells from a culture (not recorded whether cultured in vitro). The chain is built from TRBV20-1 and TRBJ2-5; D unclear. The CDR3 region is CSASRVELMETQYF. The CDR3 bases are TGCAGTGCTAGTCGCGTCGAGCTTATGGAGACCCAGTACTTC.